The T cell receptor beta chain described here comes from a study of blood T cell repertoires in COVID-19. Study summary: Sites in the United States, Italy and Spain provided acute and convalescent COVID-19 samples. In each case, the material was cDNA or gDNA derived from T cells, B-cell-depleted T cells, or PBMCs.

Authors' processing steps: For nucleated cells, counts were estimated from reference gene primer amplification. Assay used: immunoSEQ multiplex PCR; TCRdb lists only in-frame clones, some missing. V, J and clone size are those of that table, while D and trimming were read from the DNA. Of around 210,000 clones listed, around 81% are singletons. Seattle researchers signed up patients amid active infection and tracked them longitudinally. The germline V and J ends were trimmed by 3 bases and 2 bases, with 23 bases remaining between them. Per the germline V gene, CDR1 is GTSNPN and CDR2 is SVGIG (reference sequence). The CDR3 has 19 amino acids.

The sample comprised peripheral blood. The chain joins TRBV30 to TRBJ2-6; D may be TRBD1 (5 bases). The sequence was obtained from a man aged 55 to 70 with COVID-19, enrolled during active disease. Here the CDR3 reads CAWSATFWQGVAGANVLTF. CDR3 in DNA: TGTGCCTGGAGCGCAACTTTCTGGCAGGGTGTTGCTGGGGCCAACGTCCTGACTTTC.